This TCR beta chain is from a study of CD8+CD57+ T cells in acquired aplastic anemia. Study context: Average DNA yield from sorted CD4+ and CD8+ cells was about 2.9 ug. Healthy donor sequencing depth: 8.5 million to 10.8 million CD4+, approximately 11 million CD8+ reads. Study outcomes and limitations: There were 25 to 35 CD8+ CDR3 sequences that occurred in both patients and controls. Significance was not reached for CD8+ Simpson's diversity between patients and controls.

This clonotype occurred many times. Its antigen is not identified. Genomic DNA was employed as the template in profiling TCR beta VDJ and CDR3. From the reads, TCRdb called clonotypes with MiXCR, one entry per CDR3 protein. The data show about 180,000 distinct CDR3 sequences, around 45% seen once. CDR3 size: 15 residues. Germline V lookup: CDR1 SGHRS, CDR2 YFSETQ. Trimming removed 4 bases at V and 3 bases at J, with 16 bases between. Sequencing was carried out using sorted CD4+, CD8+, or CD8+CD57+ T cells (not recorded which) from PBMCs. This chain links TRBV5-1 with TRBJ1-1; D may be TRBD1 (5 bases). The sequence came from a human donor in good health. CDR3 sequence: CASSAGGTADTEAFF. The CDR3 region has the DNA TGCGCCAGCAGCGCGGGGGGGACCGCTGACACTGAAGCTTTCTTT.